This T cell receptor (beta chain) was sequenced for a study of blood T cells in healthy people across ages (dated by TCRdb to between 2014 and 2017). Some background on the complete study: In model experiments, template switching captured roughly one uniquely barcoded TCR beta cDNA molecule for every two T cells. The study measured age-related changes in TCR beta repertoire diversity using deep sequencing normalized with unique cDNA molecular identifiers. The donors were divided into four age groups: young (average around 16 years), middle-aged (about 40), aged (62) and long-lived (82). Two additional independent replicas of 1 million unique cDNA reads from the same blood draw were analyzed for two donors (one aged 18 to 30 and one aged 80 or older). Donors of different ages were randomly distributed across sequencing lanes to avoid experimental bias. General study outcomes and caveats: Total diversity estimates from one million sequenced T cells were considered lower bounds and underestimates. Bulk unsorted PBMC profiling prevented conclusive comparison of naive and antigen-experienced compartments. As age increased, observed TCR beta diversity per million T cells dropped in a roughly linear way, and a significant reduction was already evident by age about 40. Donor CMV infection status was unknown, potentially confounding age-related changes in expanded clonotypes. The long-lived group showed more naive CD4+ T cells, fewer expanded clones and increased TCR diversity than the aged group, suggesting age selection. The percentage of naive T cells measured by flow cytometry correlated strongly with observed TCR beta diversity.

CDR1 is given as SGHTA and CDR2 as FQGNSA, both from the germline V gene. The CDR3 measures 14 amino acids from cysteine to phenylalanine. CDR3 DNA is the only sequence kept; it has 42 bases, read in frame from the first base. V is cut by 3 bases and J by 4 bases, and the space between the germline ends is 10 bases. About this clonotype itself: Its antigen remains unidentified. One base away there is no much larger clone; base qualities are not given.

Library preparation employed 5' RACE. The instrument given in TCRdb is Illumina HiSeq 2500. The second PCR ran for roughly 7 to 11 cycles and used a J-beta primer mix along with a sample-barcoded 5' primer. A template-switch 5' adaptor carrying 12 random nucleotides introduced a unique molecular identifier onto each TCR beta cDNA molecule. Each sample yielded at least 3 million CDR3-containing paired-end reads. The Mint cDNA synthesis kit, primed by a TRBC-specific oligonucleotide, was used to synthesize first-strand cDNA from all RNA. Following uracil-DNA glycosylase treatment, all cDNA underwent a first 18-cycle PCR with the universal primers M1SS and BC2_uni_R. The paper's data handling went like this. For normalization, 1 million high-quality reads, each with a distinct molecular identifier, were randomly selected from each sample. Reads with shared molecular identifiers were discarded instead of being binned into consensus sequences. MiTCR, with a Q25 quality threshold and the strictest error-elimination algorithm, was used for CDR3 identification, clonotype clustering and error correction. A nonparametric unseen species model using Euler transformation provided a lower-bound estimate of total TCR beta diversity. Clones were called with MiXCR by TCRdb after fastp trimmed the public reads at Q25, and only in-frame beta chains were retained. Entries that share a CDR3 protein sequence are merged under the most common genes and DNA. TCRdb, not the authors, supplied the V and J calls. This sample is represented by roughly 1,300,000 distinct CDR3 sequences; around 59% of them were singletons. Together, the top ten hold 5.5% to 8% of the sample.

Donors were about 36 systemically healthy Caucasian individuals from Russia aged roughly 6 to 95 years. Each donor gave 8 to 10 milliliters of peripheral blood, collected into EDTA-treated Vacutainer tubes. Ficoll-Paque density-gradient centrifugation was used to isolate PBMCs, with at least 7 million obtained per sample. Trizol reagent was used to extract total RNA from PBMCs, with at least 5 micrograms per sample. Naive CD45RAhigh/CD27high T cell percentages were measured by flow cytometry on a PBMC aliquot from every donor. This TCR was recovered from a man aged 18 to 30 in good health. The material sequenced was blood. The chain employs TRBV7-2 and TRBJ1-3; TRBD1 is a weak D gene call, 5 bases matching. The DNA sequence is TGTGCCAGCAGCTTGGGACTACGAGGAAACACCATATATTTT. Its translation is CASSLGLRGNTIYF.